This T cell receptor (beta chain) is drawn from a study of blood T cell repertoires in COVID-19. Background on the study: T cells, B-cell-depleted T cells, or PBMCs supplied cDNA or gDNA.

Produced via immunoSEQ multiplex PCR; TCRdb's table is partial and in-frame only. The sample lists about 440,000 clones, roughly 87% seen once, with approximately 2% in the top ten. Remarks on this clone: This sample also contains other DNA sequences that code for the same CDR3.

Trimming removed 1 base at V and 5 bases at J, with 8 bases between. The CDR3 is made up of 13 amino acids. CDR1 and CDR2 from the germline V gene are KGHSH and LQKENI. The sequence was collected from a woman aged 18 to 35 with acute COVID-19. The specimen sequenced was PBMCs or T cells enriched from blood (not recorded which). This sequence joins TRBV18 and TRBJ1-1, with D unclear. CDR3 loop: CASSPRGETEAFF. DNA of the CDR3: TGTGCCAGCTCACCACGTGGAGAGACTGAAGCTTTCTTT.